Following are 3 T cell receptor beta chains from one sample sequenced in a study of blood T cell repertoires in COVID-19. The method was immunoSEQ multiplex PCR; TCRdb's version includes in-frame clones alone and lacks a portion of them. The sample consists of approximately 170,000 clones, over 80% of them appearing once. The material sequenced was PBMCs or T cells enriched from blood (not recorded which). The receptors originated from a woman aged 45-59 years who had recovered from COVID-19.

The CDR3 sequence is CASSYLGGGGKEKLFF. The CDR3, as DNA: TGTGCCAGCAGTTACTTGGGTGGGGGGGGAAAAGAAAAACTGTTTTTT. J is TRBJ1-4 and V is TRBV6-5, with D perhaps matching TRBD1 (5 bases). The CDR3 length is 16 residues. Trimming cost V 1 base and J 8 bases, with 17 bases left between them. Germline V gene lookup returns CDR1 MNHEY and CDR2 SVGAGI.

V gene TRBV10-2 combines with J gene TRBJ2-1, with TRBD2 matching 12 bases. The V and J ends lost 4 bases and 3 bases, in that order; junction bases with no gene match: 7. CDR1 is WSHSY, CDR2 SAAADI, per germline. CDR3 length: 17 residues. CDR3 amino acids: CASSVASGGEFYNEQFF. CDR3 DNA sequence: TGCGCCAGCAGTGTGGCTAGCGGGGGGGAATTCTACAATGAGCAGTTCTTC.

This clone has more than one count but fewer than ten. CDR3 in DNA: TGCGCCAGCAGCTTTTCGGGACAGCAAAACAATGAGCAGTTCTTC. Protein product: CASSFSGQQNNEQFF. V usage is TRBV5-1 and J usage is TRBJ2-1; 7 bases are shared with TRBD1. With 2 bases clipped from V and 5 bases from J, the junction kept 7 bases outside the gene matches. Germline lookup yields CDR1 SGHRS and CDR2 YFSETQ. This CDR3 has 15 residues.